This passage covers 30 T cell receptor beta chains from one sample sequenced in a study of cytomegalovirus exposure and HLA in healthy donors. A multiplex PCR was run with 60 Vbeta primers and 13 Jbeta primers. The protocol was immunoSEQ multiplex PCR, while the TCRdb copy is restricted to in-frame clones and leaves out a portion. The sample has approximately 150,000 clones, just under 80% seen once. Sequencing was done on a sample of PBMCs. These receptors came from a woman between 45 and 60 years old in good health and CMV-seronegative.

This clone appeared a few times. In DNA, the CDR3 is TGTGCCAGCAGCTTAGGGACAGGGGGCCATGGCGAGCAGTACTTC. The encoded protein is CASSLGTGGHGEQYF. The chain is built from TRBV5-6 and TRBJ2-7; TRBD1 agrees at 12 bases. V lost 2 bases and J lost 6; bases outside the gene matches: 6. CDR1 is SGHDT and CDR2 is YYEEEE in the germline V gene. The CDR3 spans 15 residues.

The J gene is TRBJ2-4, the V gene TRBV7-8, with D perhaps TRBD1 (6 bases). Germline CDR1 SGHVS, CDR2 FQNEAQ. This CDR3 contains 14 residues. Trimming pared 3 bases from V and 9 bases from J, leaving 15 bases between. Written as DNA, the CDR3 is TGTGCCAGCAGCTTGGGGGCCCCCCACGGCATTCAGTACTTC. This translates into CASSLGAPHGIQYF.

The chain couples TRBV4-2 to TRBJ2-7; 12 nucleotides match TRBD2. Per the germline V gene, CDR1 is LGHNA and CDR2 is YNFKEQ. Germline trimming cut 1 base from V and 3 bases from J; bases unmatched to any gene: 4. The CDR3 loop spans 16 amino acids. The CDR3: CASSQVTSGSFYEQYF. CDR3 DNA sequence: TGTGCCAGCAGCCAAGTGACTAGCGGGAGTTTCTACGAGCAGTACTTC.

This rearrangement joins TRBV27 to TRBJ2-7; D not certain. Germline loops: CDR1 MNHEY, CDR2 SMNVEV (reference sequence). Trimming shortened V by 0 bases and J by 3 bases, and 6 bases separated the two germline ends. The CDR3 is 13 residues long. The CDR3 spells CASSLSSYYEQYF. In nucleotides, the CDR3 is TGTGCCAGCAGTTTATCGTCCTACTACGAGCAGTACTTC.

The CDR3 DNA reads as TGTGCCAGCTCACCCCCCGTAAATACAGGTCCATCCTACGAGCAGTACTTC. Amino acid sequence: CASSPPVNTGPSYEQYF. This sequence joins TRBV18 and TRBJ2-7, with a tentative D call TRBD1 (5 bases). The germline V gene encodes CDR1 KGHSH and CDR2 LQKENI. V lost 3 bases and J lost 1, with 19 bases in between. This CDR3 has 17 amino acids.

This chain links TRBV19 with TRBJ2-2; maybe TRBD2 (6 bases). From germline, CDR1 is LNHDA and CDR2 SQIVND (reference sequence). This CDR3 contains 14 residues. The germline V and J ends were trimmed by 8 bases and 5 bases, with 15 bases remaining between them. The CDR3 sequence is CASDGGLGTGELFF. Here the CDR3 DNA reads TGTGCCAGTGACGGGGGTCTGGGGACCGGGGAGCTGTTTTTT.

J is TRBJ2-5 and V is TRBV7-2; D perhaps matches TRBD1 (6 bases). The V gene's germline CDR1 is SGHTA and CDR2 FQGNSA. This CDR3 contains 13 residues. Trimming took off 2 bases at V and 4 bases at J, with 8 bases between the two ends. CDR3 protein: CASSLQGIETQYF. DNA of the CDR3: TGTGCCAGCAGCTTACAGGGGATAGAGACCCAGTACTTC.

This CDR3 reads CATSTSSGANVLTF. CDR3 coding DNA: TGTGCCACCTCAACGAGCTCTGGGGCCAACGTCCTGACTTTC. This chain links TRBV19 with TRBJ2-6, with unresolved D. V gave up 10 bases and J gave up 0 bases, with 10 bases separating them. The CDR3 loop spans 14 amino acids. Germline assignment: CDR1 LNHDA and CDR2 SQIVND (reference sequence).

This clone was seen a handful of times. The chain uses TRBV27 and TRBJ2-2; 7 nucleotides align to TRBD1. CDR3 size: 14 residues. Germline lookup yields CDR1 MNHEY and CDR2 SMNVEV (reference sequence). The ends lost 6 bases at V and 0 bases at J; junction bases unmatched: 1. The CDR3 protein is CASRTGPNTGELFF. In DNA, the CDR3 is TGTGCCAGCAGGACAGGGCCGAACACCGGGGAGCTGTTTTTT.

This rearrangement joins TRBV5-1 to TRBJ1-1; 7 bases map to TRBD1. CDR3 length: 15 amino acids. With V trimmed by 3 bases and J by 2 bases, 7 bases remained unmatched. Germline CDR1 is SGHRS and CDR2 is YFSETQ. The CDR3 nucleotides are TGCGCCAGCAGCTGGTCCGGGACAGACAACACTGAAGCTTTCTTT. Protein sequence: CASSWSGTDNTEAFF.

This clone was detected only once. V usage is TRBV7-2 and J usage is TRBJ1-3; TRBD1 is a possible D gene (5 bases). Looked up from germline, CDR1 is SGHTA and CDR2 is FQGNSA. Trimming took 1 base from V and 1 from J, leaving 8 bases between them. This CDR3 has 15 amino acids. The CDR3 loop is CASSLDWTSGNTIYF. The CDR3 DNA sequence: TGTGCCAGCAGCTTAGATTGGACATCTGGAAACACCATATATTTT.

This clone was seen just once. The chain uses TRBV6-6 and TRBJ1-1; 7 bases are shared with TRBD1. The CDR3 spans 13 residues. Germline V gene lookup returns CDR1 MNHNY and CDR2 SVGAGI (reference sequence). V shed 10 bases, J shed 0 bases, and the junction held 5 bases outside the gene matches. CDR3 nucleotide sequence: TGTGCCACGACAGGGCGCATGAACACTGAAGCTTTCTTT. Translation gives CATTGRMNTEAFF.

This clone was observed a single time. The chain employs TRBV7-9 and TRBJ2-7, with a possible D match to TRBD1 (6 bases). The CDR3 has 14 amino acids. V dropped 4 bases and J dropped 4 bases, with 14 bases sitting between them. The germline CDR1 and CDR2 sequences are SEHNR and FQNEAQ (reference sequence). CDR3 coding DNA: TGTGCCAGCAGCTCCGCGGACAGAAGATACGAGCAGTACTTC. This encodes CASSSADRRYEQYF.

This rearrangement joins TRBV5-5 to TRBJ1-5, with 11 bases matching TRBD1. V lost 0 bases to trimming and J lost 6 bases; unmatched junction nucleotides: 5. Looked up from germline, CDR1 is SGHKS and CDR2 is YYEKEE (reference sequence). The CDR3 contains 16 residues. CDR3 loop: CASSLERGTGGQPQHF. In nucleotides, the CDR3 is TGTGCCAGCAGCTTGGAACGTGGGACAGGGGGTCAGCCCCAGCATTTT.

This chain connects TRBV5-6 to TRBJ2-7, with D perhaps TRBD1 (6 bases). Germline V gene sequence: CDR1 SGHDT, CDR2 YYEEEE. The CDR3 totals 14 residues. V lost 2 bases, J lost 5 bases, and 14 bases lay in between. The CDR3 DNA follows: TGTGCCAGCAGCTTTCAAAACAGGGTCCACGAGCAGTACTTC. Amino acid sequence: CASSFQNRVHEQYF. Full variable domain (outside the CDR3, taken from reference TRBV5-6 and TRBJ2-7): DAGVTQSPTHLIKTRGQQVTLRCSPKSGHDTVSWYQQALGQGPQFIFQYYEEEERQRGNFPDRFSGHQFPNYSSELNVNALLLGDSALYLCASSFQNRVHEQYFGPGTRLTVT.

This clone was seen a handful of times. CDR3 protein: CASSRQALSYEQYF. DNA of the CDR3: TGTGCCAGCAGCCGACAGGCCCTCTCCTACGAGCAGTACTTC. V usage is TRBV2 and J usage is TRBJ2-7; TRBD1 might be the D (6 bases). Trimming stripped 6 bases from V and 0 bases from J, with 12 bases between. The germline V gene encodes CDR1 SNHLY and CDR2 FYNNEI. The CDR3 contains 14 residues.

This clone was recorded a few times. This rearrangement joins TRBV27 to TRBJ2-1, with D tentatively TRBD1 (5 bases). Per germline, CDR1 MNHEY and CDR2 SMNVEV (reference sequence). V was shortened by 2 bases and J by 9 bases, with 11 bases between the two germline ends. The CDR3 runs 13 residues. The CDR3 DNA is TGTGCCAGCAGTTTAGTCAGTAGGGGTGAGCAGTTCTTC. Amino acid sequence: CASSLVSRGEQFF.

V and J are TRBV5-1 and TRBJ1-2, with a possible D match to TRBD1 (5 bases). Trimming took 2 bases from V and 6 from J, leaving 17 bases between them. The CDR3 spans 15 residues. Per the germline V gene, CDR1 is SGHRS and CDR2 is YFSETQ. CDR3 protein: CASSLFSIVGDGYTF. In DNA, the CDR3 is TGCGCCAGCAGCTTATTTTCCATAGTAGGGGATGGCTACACCTTC.

The chain employs TRBV7-2 and TRBJ1-2; D possibly corresponds to TRBD1 (5 bases). Germline CDR1 reads SGHTA; CDR2 reads FQGNSA. Trimming removed 1 base at V and 0 bases at J, with 15 bases between. The CDR3 has 17 amino acids. The CDR3 DNA reads TGTGCCAGCAGCTTAGTAGGAGGGACCGGACCTAACTATGGCTACACCTTC. Protein sequence: CASSLVGGTGPNYGYTF.

This rearrangement joins TRBV15 to TRBJ1-5, with TRBD1 matching over 11 bases. V was pared by 8 bases and J by 4 bases, with 1 base of the junction left unmatched. This CDR3 region has 13 residues. In germline, CDR1 is LNHNV, CDR2 YYDKDF (reference sequence). The CDR3 bases are TGTGCCACCGGGACAGGGGGAAATCAGCCCCAGCATTTT. This translates into CATGTGGNQPQHF.

The chain has TRBV7-2 and TRBJ2-1, with 9 bases lining up with TRBD1. Germline CDR1 is SGHTA and CDR2 is FQGNSA. There are 13 residues in the CDR3. The trim removed 4 bases at V and 8 bases at J, leaving 3 bases unmatched. The CDR3 loop reads CASSWGQGYEQFF. CDR3 sequence (DNA): TGTGCCAGCAGCTGGGGACAGGGCTATGAGCAGTTCTTC.

The chain is built from TRBV28 and TRBJ1-4; 9 nucleotides align to TRBD1. The germline V gene has CDR1 MDHEN and CDR2 SYDVKM. The V gene end was trimmed by 2 bases and the J gene end by 8 bases; junction bases not matched to a gene: 9. The CDR3 loop spans 16 amino acids. The CDR3 nucleotides are TGTGCCAGCAGTTTACAATTACAGGGGGCACAGGAAAAACTGTTTTTT. Translating gives CASSLQLQGAQEKLFF. Using reference TRBV28 and TRBJ1-4 for the parts outside the CDR3, the full variable domain is DVKVTQSSRYLVKRTGEKVFLECVQDMDHENMFWYRQDPGLGLRLIYFSYDVKMKEKGDIPEGYSVSREKKERFSLILESASTNQTSMYLCASSLQLQGAQEKLFFGSGTQLSVL.

This clone came up once. The chain carries TRBV15 and TRBJ2-7; a possible D gene is TRBD2 (6 bases). Germline V gene lookup returns CDR1 LNHNV and CDR2 YYDKDF (reference sequence). The CDR3 is 11 amino acids. Trimming stripped 6 bases from V and 6 bases from J, with 9 bases between. The CDR3 nucleotides read TGTGCCACCAGGTTGGGGGGCGAGCAGTACTTC. Translated: CATRLGGEQYF.

This clone came up once. The chain carries TRBV28 and TRBJ2-7; TRBD1 aligns across 7 bases. The CDR3 is 16 residues long. With 4 bases clipped from V and 3 bases from J, the junction kept 12 bases outside the gene matches. Germline V gives CDR1 MDHEN, CDR2 SYDVKM. The CDR3 loop reads CASSSLRQGAVYEQYF. For the CDR3, the DNA is TGTGCCAGCAGTTCCCTACGACAGGGAGCGGTCTACGAGCAGTACTTC.

The CDR3 region is CASRDRDMNTEAFF. As DNA, the CDR3 is TGTGCCAGCAGAGACAGGGATATGAACACTGAAGCTTTCTTT. The rearrangement uses TRBV6-1 and TRBJ1-1; 7 positions match TRBD1. The CDR3 extends over 14 amino acids. V was pared by 6 bases and J by 0 bases, with 4 bases of the junction left unmatched. Germline V gives CDR1 MNHNS, CDR2 SASEGT.

The rearrangement joins TRBV29-1 to TRBJ2-4, with TRBD2 as a possible D gene (7 bases). V was clipped by 8 bases and J by 3 bases, with 20 bases between them. The CDR3 covers 15 residues. Germline lookup yields CDR1 SQVTM and CDR2 ANQGSEA. This chain's CDR3 is CSPKGGIAGKNIQYF. Here the CDR3 DNA reads TGCAGCCCCAAGGGGGGGATAGCAGGCAAAAACATTCAGTACTTC.

This chain links TRBV27 with TRBJ2-7; D perhaps matches TRBD1 (6 bases). Germline V CDR1 and CDR2: MNHEY, SMNVEV (reference sequence). This CDR3 is built from 14 residues. V was pared by 2 bases and J by 5 bases, with 13 bases between. The CDR3 sequence: CASSLIGAGDEQYF. The CDR3 DNA sequence: TGTGCCAGCAGTTTAATTGGGGCAGGGGACGAGCAGTACTTC.

This clone turned up a few times. The genes are TRBV5-5 and TRBJ1-5, with D unclear. The CDR3 loop spans 14 amino acids. The germline V and J ends were trimmed by 0 bases and 4 bases, with 8 bases remaining between them. Germline V CDR1 and CDR2: SGHKS, YYEKEE (reference sequence). CDR3 sequence reads: CASSLVPDNQPQHF. CDR3 coding DNA: TGTGCCAGCAGCTTGGTGCCAGATAATCAGCCCCAGCATTTT.

This clone was observed a handful of times. CDR3 nucleotides: TGTGCCAGCAGCGCAGAAAGGACTAGCGGCAGCACAGATACGCAGTATTTT. The encoded protein is CASSAERTSGSTDTQYF. The rearrangement uses TRBV9 and TRBJ2-3; 10 bases map to TRBD2. The CDR3 runs 17 residues. V was pared by 3 bases and J by 0 bases, with 7 bases of the junction left unmatched. Germline V gene sequence: CDR1 SGDLS, CDR2 YYNGEE.

V and J are TRBV27 and TRBJ1-5; D not resolved. This CDR3 region has 13 residues. The germline gives CDR1 MNHEY, CDR2 SMNVEV (reference sequence). V dropped 4 bases and J dropped 3 bases, with 7 bases sitting between them. The CDR3 loop reads CASSSPDNQPQHF. CDR3 nucleotides: TGTGCCAGCAGTTCCCCAGACAATCAGCCCCAGCATTTT.